The rows below give T cell receptor beta chains drawn from one sample of a study of Ad26.COV2.S vaccination and SARS-CoV-2 variants. Using immunoSEQ multiplex PCR, the repertoire was profiled, and TCRdb retains in-frame clones only, with some absent. In the table there are some 250,000 clones, approximately 90% of which are singletons. The specimen comprised peripheral blood, sampled in a trial of Ad26.COV2.S vaccine versus placebo. These receptors were obtained from a person between 18 and 59 years old who received the Ad26.COV2.S COVID-19 vaccine or a placebo. CDR3s include the opening cysteine and the closing phenylalanine or tryptophan. A D gene is named only where the DNA matches it firmly. Only part of the rows carry a size: once, few, many, or a class if the clone is expanded.

V gene	clone size	J gene	D gene	CDR3 DNA	CDR3 protein
TRBV7-2	once	TRBJ2-3	TRBD2	TGTGCCAGCAGCCGAGGACTAGCGGGTACGCAGTATTTT	CASSRGLAGTQYF
TRBV7-8	NA	TRBJ2-7	NA	TGTGCCAGCAGCTTAGGTGGTAGCGTCTACGAGCAGTACTTC	CASSLGGSVYEQYF
TRBV29-1	NA	TRBJ2-3	TRBD2	TGCAGCGTTGAAGGGACTAGCGGGACGACGGTCAAAGTAGATACGCAGTATTTT	CSVEGTSGTTVKVDTQYF
TRBV6-1	NA	TRBJ2-7	NA	TGTGCCAGCAGTGAGAACTATCAGGGGCGTGTCGGGCAGTACTTC	CASSENYQGRVGQYF
TRBV19	NA	TRBJ2-7	NA	TGTGCCAGTAGTATGCGGACGGAGAGCTCCTACGAGCAGTACTTC	CASSMRTESSYEQYF
TRBV10-3	NA	TRBJ2-1	TRBD2	TGTGCCATCAGTGAACTAGCGGGAGGCGAGCAGTTCTTC	CAISELAGGEQFF
TRBV6-4	NA	TRBJ2-7	NA	TGTGCCAGCAGTGACTCAGAGGGCGAGCAGTACTTC	CASSDSEGEQYF
TRBV27	once	TRBJ2-3	NA	TGTGCCAGCAGTTTTTTTATTCGAGGTTCAGGGAGAAAGGGTTTGACGGATACGCAGTATTTT	CASSFFIRGSGRKGLTDTQYF
TRBV19	NA	TRBJ1-4	NA	TGTGCCAGTAGTAACGCGGCAACTAATGAAAAACTGTTTTTT	CASSNAATNEKLFF
TRBV5-1	NA	TRBJ2-5	TRBD1	TGCGCCAGCAGCGCGGACTTCTCAGGGGGCAGGGAGACCCAGTACTTC	CASSADFSGGRETQYF
TRBV11-2	NA	TRBJ1-1	TRBD1	TGTGCCAGCAGCTCCACAGGGGGAATGGGCACTGAAGCTTTCTTT	CASSSTGGMGTEAFF
TRBV4-1	few	TRBJ2-7	TRBD2	TGCGCCAGCAGCCCCCTGGGACTAGCGGCGTACGAGCAGTACTTC	CASSPLGLAAYEQYF
TRBV30	NA	TRBJ2-5	TRBD1	TGTGCCTGGAGCCTAGGGGGGACAGGGGATAGGGCAGAGACCCAGTACTTC	CAWSLGGTGDRAETQYF
TRBV5-6	NA	TRBJ2-7	TRBD1	TGTGCCAGCAGCTTAAGACAGGGGGCATGGCACGAGCAGTACTTC	CASSLRQGAWHEQYF
TRBV25-1	NA	TRBJ1-4	NA	TGTGCCAGCAGTGAGGGTTGGGGCAATGAAAAACTGTTTTTT	CASSEGWGNEKLFF
TRBV6-2/TRBV6-3	NA	TRBJ1-5	NA	TGTGCCAGCAGTTACGGTTTGGGTGTTCAGCCCCAGCATTTT	CASSYGLGVQPQHF
TRBV19	NA	TRBJ2-1	TRBD2	TGTGCCAGTAGTAGGGCTAGCGGGATTTACAATGAGCAGTTCTTC	CASSRASGIYNEQFF
TRBV12-5	few	TRBJ2-3	TRBD2	TGTGCTAGTGGTCGGGGGAGGGGCGATACGCAGTATTTT	CASGRGRGDTQYF
TRBV29-1	NA	TRBJ2-7	TRBD2	TGCAGCGTCCAACCGGGACTAGCGGGACCCTACGAGCAGTACTTC	CSVQPGLAGPYEQYF
TRBV7-2	few	TRBJ1-1	NA	TGTGCCAGCAGCCCGGGTCGAAGCAGCACTGAAGCTTTCTTT	CASSPGRSSTEAFF
TRBV27	few	TRBJ1-5	TRBD1	TGTGCCAGCAGTTTGTATTTGCCAGGGGGAGTGGGTTACTCCCGGGACCAGCCCCAGCATTTT	CASSLYLPGGVGYSRDQPQHF
TRBV15	NA	TRBJ1-5	NA	TGTGCCACCAGCAGAGATCATGGGACAAAAGGGGTCCGTTTT	CATSRDHGTKGVRF
TRBV4-1	NA	TRBJ2-2	TRBD2	TGCGCCAGCAGCCAGGGACTAGCGGGAGGTGCCGGGGAGCTGTTTTTT	CASSQGLAGGAGELFF
TRBV6-2/TRBV6-3	once	TRBJ1-5	TRBD1	TGTGCCAGCAGTTATGGAGGGGGCCAGAATCAGCCCCAGCATTTT	CASSYGGGQNQPQHF
TRBV28	once	TRBJ2-7	NA	TGTGCCAGCAGTCATCTGGACGAGCAGTACTTC	CASSHLDEQYF
TRBV5-5	NA	TRBJ2-3	NA	TGTGCCAGCAGCACGGGACAAGCGGTGGTGAATACGCAGTATTTT	CASSTGQAVVNTQYF
TRBV5-5	few	TRBJ1-2	NA	TGTGCCAGCAGCTTGGGTTACTCCGGTATGAACCGCGGCTACACCTTC	CASSLGYSGMNRGYTF
TRBV13	NA	TRBJ1-1	TRBD1	TGTGCCAGCAGTTCTACAGGGGGCGCGTTTCGGGCTTTCTTT	CASSSTGGAFRAFF
TRBV20-1	few	TRBJ1-6	NA	TGCAGTGCTAGTCGGAGCTCCTATAATTCACCCCTCCACTTT	CSASRSSYNSPLHF
TRBV9	NA	TRBJ2-7	NA	TGTGCCAGCAGCCCGAGGACGGTCTCCTACGAGCAGTACTTC	CASSPRTVSYEQYF
TRBV6-5	NA	TRBJ1-6	TRBD1	TGTGCCACCAACCCGGACAGGGGGTATTCACCCCTCCACTTT	CATNPDRGYSPLHF
TRBV3-1/TRBV3-2	NA	TRBJ2-5	NA	TGTGCCAGCAGCCAGTTACGGGACTCCCAGTACTTC	CASSQLRDSQYF
TRBV7-2	NA	TRBJ2-3	NA	TGTGCCAGCAGCTTAGTCCGCGGGTCCACAGATACGCAGTATTTT	CASSLVRGSTDTQYF
TRBV27	once	TRBJ2-1	TRBD2	TGTGCCAGCAGTTATAGCGGGGTTTACAATGAGCAGTTCTTC	CASSYSGVYNEQFF
TRBV29-1	NA	TRBJ1-4	NA	TGCAGCGTAGCCGGGCGCCTTAATGAAAAACTGTTTTTT	CSVAGRLNEKLFF
TRBV2	NA	TRBJ2-3	TRBD2	TGTGCCAGCAGTGCTAGCGGGAGGGATACGCAGTATTTT	CASSASGRDTQYF
TRBV5-1	NA	TRBJ2-1	TRBD1	TGCGCCAGCAGATTTCCTGGGACAGGGGATGAGCAGTTCTTC	CASRFPGTGDEQFF
TRBV4-2	NA	TRBJ1-2	NA	TGTGCCAGCAGCCAAGATGGCAGCGTACCTAACTATGGCTACACCTTC	CASSQDGSVPNYGYTF
TRBV2	NA	TRBJ2-5	NA	TGTGCCAGCAGTGAAGACTCGTCGGGCCAAGAGACCCAGTACTTC	CASSEDSSGQETQYF
TRBV5-6	NA	TRBJ2-7	TRBD1	TGTGCCAGCAGCTTTTGGGACAGGGGGATATCAGGGGAGCAGTACTTC	CASSFWDRGISGEQYF
TRBV6-5	NA	TRBJ2-1	NA	TGTGCCAGCAGTTACTCGAATGGGGGGGCCACGAATGAGCAGTTCTTC	CASSYSNGGATNEQFF
TRBV6-1	NA	TRBJ1-6	NA	TGTGCCAGCAGTGAACAGGGAGGGAATTCACCCCTCCACTTT	CASSEQGGNSPLHF
TRBV7-8	once	TRBJ2-3	TRBD1	TGTGCCAGCAGCAAGACGGGACAGGGGTTCAACACAGATACGCAGTATTTT	CASSKTGQGFNTDTQYF
TRBV27	NA	TRBJ1-3	TRBD1	TGTGCCAGCAGTTTAGCCGGCGGGACAGGGACTATTCCTGGAAACACCATATATTTT	CASSLAGGTGTIPGNTIYF
TRBV4-1	NA	TRBJ2-1	NA	TGCGCCAGCATCGAACACTCCGGGACAGCGGGTGAGCAGTTCTTC	CASIEHSGTAGEQFF